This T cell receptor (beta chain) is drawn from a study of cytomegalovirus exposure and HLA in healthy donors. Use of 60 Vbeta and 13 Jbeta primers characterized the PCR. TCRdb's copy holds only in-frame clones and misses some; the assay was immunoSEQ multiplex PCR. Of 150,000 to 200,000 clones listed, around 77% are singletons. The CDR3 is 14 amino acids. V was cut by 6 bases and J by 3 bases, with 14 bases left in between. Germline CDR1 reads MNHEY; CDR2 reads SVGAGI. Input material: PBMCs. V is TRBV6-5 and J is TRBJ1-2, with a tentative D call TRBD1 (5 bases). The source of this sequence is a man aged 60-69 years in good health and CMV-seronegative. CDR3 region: CASSATRGDYGYTF. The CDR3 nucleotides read TGTGCCAGCAGCGCTACCCGGGGGGACTATGGCTACACCTTC.